This paragraph reports one TCR beta chain. The sample is drawn from a study of blood T cell repertoires in COVID-19. Study background: The United States, Italy and Spain provided the acute and convalescent COVID-19 samples.

Profiling relied on immunoSEQ multiplex PCR, and the TCRdb table lists in-frame clones only, not all of them. The sample carries hundreds of thousands of clones, over 80% recorded once. Sequenced sample: peripheral blood. The clonotype originates from a woman aged 50 to 60 with COVID-19, enrolled during active disease.

The CDR3 spells CASSSLGTVSYEQYF. The CDR3 bases are TGTGCCAGCAGCTCACTCGGGACTGTGTCCTACGAGCAGTACTTC. This chain uses TRBV14 with TRBJ2-7, with a weak D call TRBD2 (6 bases). The CDR3 is 15 residues long. The V and J ends lost 5 bases and 1 base respectively, with 15 bases between them. CDR1 is SGHDN and CDR2 is FVKESK in the germline V gene.